This T cell receptor (beta chain) originates from a study of T cells in Graves' hyperthyroidism and ophthalmopathy. Amplification of TCR beta CDR3 regions was performed using RNA transcripts as template. The HTBI set primed first-round TCR CDR3 RT-PCR. TCRdb recomputed calls from the multiplex PCR reads with MiXCR, one row per CDR3 protein. The sample gives around 240,000 distinct CDR3 sequences, 13% to 15% of which show up once; roughly 14% is in the top ten. At least ten counts were recorded for this clonotype. Germline-derived CDR1 and CDR2 are DFQATT and SNEGSKA (reference sequence). Trimming took off 4 bases at V and 2 bases at J, with 9 bases between the two ends. This CDR3 spans 13 amino acids.

Sequencing input: blood. The clonotype was recovered from a woman in her 40s with Graves' hyperthyroidism that later progressed to Graves' ophthalmopathy. The V call is TRBV20-1, the J call TRBJ1-3, with D perhaps TRBD1 (6 bases). CDR3 in DNA: TGCAGTGCTACGGGACATGCTGGAAACACCATATATTTT. It yields the protein CSATGHAGNTIYF.